One and the same sample provided the 20 T cell receptor beta chains below, sequenced in a study of T-cell reconstitution after alpha-beta-depleted transplantation in children. Whole-study results and caveats: T-cell counts and diversity at one year following transplant were attributed mainly to newly produced T cells.

The antigens of these receptors remain unknown. Unique molecular identifiers tagged the TCRbeta library. In TCRdb, the PCR reads were re-called with MiXCR into one record per CDR3 protein. The table lists about 300,000 distinct CDR3 sequences, less than 9.5% of them singletons. This specimen was peripheral blood, taken 360 days after TCRalphabeta/CD19-depleted stem cell transplant. The receptors stem from a female patient aged 2 to 10 who had a stem cell transplant for Fanconi anemia, so the T cells may come from the graft donor.

The chain carries TRBV28 and TRBJ1-5; no clear D. V shed 7 bases and J shed 0 bases, with 16 bases lying between them. CDR1 and CDR2 from the germline V gene are MDHEN and SYDVKM. The CDR3 loop spans 16 amino acids. The CDR3 spells CASTETAGNSNQPQHF. DNA for the CDR3: TGTGCCAGCACTGAGACTGCTGGGAATAGCAATCAGCCCCAGCATTTT.

There are a few counts of this clonotype. The chain carries TRBV11-2 and TRBJ2-3, with TRBD2 identical over 9 bases. Per germline, CDR1 SGHAT and CDR2 FQNNGV. The V segment lost 6 bases and the J segment 2 bases; nucleotides outside the gene matches: 6. The CDR3 contains 15 residues. The CDR3 region is CASRDVAGATDTQYF. DNA for the CDR3: TGTGCCAGCAGGGACGTAGCGGGGGCCACAGATACGCAGTATTTT.

This clonotype was seen at least ten times. The chain couples TRBV4-2 to TRBJ2-5; D may be TRBD2 (5 bases). V was clipped by 0 bases and J by 5 bases, with 16 bases between them. Germline V gives CDR1 LGHNA, CDR2 YNFKEQ. The CDR3 sequence is 16 residues long. CDR3 region: CASSQDLGRGQETQYF. CDR3 in DNA: TGTGCCAGCAGCCAAGATTTGGGTCGGGGTCAGGAGACCCAGTACTTC.

The rearrangement joins TRBV12-5 to TRBJ1-1; tentatively, D is TRBD1 (6 bases). The ends were cut back, 5 bases at V and 7 bases at J, with 11 bases in the middle. Germline-derived CDR1 and CDR2 are LGHNT and FRNRAP. This CDR3 is built from 12 residues. CDR3: CASGTGTHEAFF. CDR3 nucleotides: TGTGCTAGTGGTACCGGGACACATGAAGCTTTCTTT.

This clonotype has ten or more counts. The chain is built from TRBV7-9 and TRBJ1-1, with D possibly matching TRBD1 (5 bases). The CDR3 has 13 residues. Looked up from germline, CDR1 is SEHNR and CDR2 is FQNEAQ (reference sequence). V was trimmed by 5 bases and J by 8 bases, leaving 15 bases between them. In DNA, the CDR3 is TGTGCCAGCAGCCGGCCCGGGACGGACGAAGCTTTCTTT. Its translation: CASSRPGTDEAFF.

This clonotype showed up many times. The genes are TRBV20-1 and TRBJ2-1; D may be TRBD2 (5 bases). CDR1 and CDR2 from the germline V gene are DFQATT and SNEGSKA (reference sequence). This CDR3 comprises 13 residues. The ends were cut back, 3 bases at V and 3 bases at J, with 9 bases in the middle. DNA for the CDR3: TGCAGTGCTAGGGAGGACCGCTACAATGAGCAGTTCTTC. It yields the protein CSAREDRYNEQFF.

The table lists this clonotype with a few counts. The chain carries TRBV5-1 and TRBJ2-2, with 11 bases that match TRBD2. The CDR3 has 17 amino acids. V shed 4 bases, J shed 3 bases, and the junction held 8 bases outside the gene matches. Germline loops: CDR1 SGHRS, CDR2 YFSETQ. CDR3 loop: CASSPSTSGADTGELFF. The CDR3 DNA follows: TGCGCCAGCAGCCCGTCGACTAGCGGGGCGGACACCGGGGAGCTGTTTTTT.

This clonotype came up many times. The genes are TRBV12-3 or TRBV12-4 and TRBJ1-4, with a tentative D call TRBD1 (5 bases). The CDR3 spans 15 residues. Trimming pared 5 bases from V and 7 bases from J, leaving 17 bases between. CDR3 loop: CASSQEGVEVEKLFF. The CDR3 DNA reads TGTGCCAGCAGTCAAGAAGGGGTTGAAGTTGAAAAACTGTTTTTT.

This clonotype was counted many times. The chain joins TRBV29-1 to TRBJ2-5; D may be TRBD2 (5 bases). CDR3 length: 13 amino acids. V lost 4 bases and J 1 base, leaving 10 bases between the germline ends. Germline values: CDR1 SQVTM, CDR2 ANQGSEA. DNA of the CDR3: TGCAGCGTTGGGTTCCGGGGCCAAGAGACCCAGTACTTC. Translation: CSVGFRGQETQYF.

This clonotype was observed many times. The chain carries TRBV29-1 and TRBJ1-5, with a possible D match to TRBD1 (5 bases). The CDR3 is 14 residues long. Germline CDR1 SQVTM, CDR2 ANQGSEA. Trimming stripped 4 bases from V and 3 bases from J, with 13 bases between. The CDR3 loop is CSVGNPGTNQPQHF. The CDR3 DNA reads TGCAGCGTTGGGAACCCAGGGACCAATCAGCCCCAGCATTTT.

In this sample, this clonotype turned up many times. The chain recombines TRBV20-1 with TRBJ2-1; D remains ambiguous. The length of the CDR3 is 17 residues. Trimming stripped 7 bases from V and 0 bases from J, with 22 bases between. Germline CDR1 and CDR2: DFQATT and SNEGSKA (reference sequence). CDR3 sequence (DNA): TGCAGTGGTGTACGAAATCCCGGCTTCAGCTCCTACAATGAGCAGTTCTTC. Its protein product is CSGVRNPGFSSYNEQFF.

This clonotype was found a few times. This chain connects TRBV27 to TRBJ2-1; TRBD1 is a possible D gene (5 bases). The germline V and J ends were trimmed by 4 bases and 5 bases, with 18 bases remaining between them. Germline V gene data show CDR1 as MNHEY and CDR2 as SMNVEV (reference sequence). This CDR3 contains 16 residues. CDR3 in DNA: TGTGCCAGCAGTTCCAGAACAGGCGTAGGAGACAATGAGCAGTTCTTC. It is translated as CASSSRTGVGDNEQFF.

As for this clonotype: The conserved phenylalanine or tryptophan normally closing the CDR3 is absent here, so this likely arose from a read error. This CDR3 reads CASSLGPQGAANTGELFY. The CDR3 nucleotides read TGTGCCAGCAGCTTAGGGCCACAGGGGGCGGCGAACACCGGGGAGCTGTTTTAT. The chain employs TRBV7-8 and TRBJ2-2; 9 bases fit TRBD1. The CDR3 totals 18 residues. The germline V gene has CDR1 SGHVS and CDR2 FQNEAQ. Trimming took 1 base from V and 0 from J; bases not matched to a gene: 6.

At least ten counts were recorded for this clonotype. The genes are TRBV9 and TRBJ2-7; D remains ambiguous. V lost 0 bases, J lost 6 bases, and 10 bases lay in between. This CDR3 spans 13 amino acids. Per the germline V gene, CDR1 is SGDLS and CDR2 is YYNGEE. CDR3 bases: TGTGCCAGCAGCGTAGGTGTAACGCGCGAGCAGTACTTC. Translated, it gives CASSVGVTREQYF. Based on the CDR3 plus reference TRBV9 and TRBJ2-7, the full variable domain is DSGVTQTPKHLITATGQRVTLRCSPRSGDLSVYWYQQSLDQGLQFLIQYYNGEERAKGNILERFSAQQFPDLHSELNLSSLELGDSALYFCASSVGVTREQYFGPGTRLTVT.

In this sample, this clonotype turned up a few times. The chain combines TRBV12-3 or TRBV12-4 with TRBJ1-1, with D unclear. V was pared by 3 bases and J by 3 bases, with 11 bases between. This CDR3 is 14 amino acids long. As DNA, the CDR3 is TGTGCCAGCAGTTTCGGCCACGGGGACACTGAAGCTTTCTTT. Its protein product is CASSFGHGDTEAFF.

Only a few counts were recorded for this clonotype. The chain uses TRBV19 and TRBJ1-5; maybe TRBD1 (5 bases). Germline lookup yields CDR1 LNHDA and CDR2 SQIVND (reference sequence). This CDR3 region has 15 residues. The ends were cut back, 6 bases at V and 7 bases at J, with 19 bases in the middle. In nucleotides, the CDR3 is TGTGCCAGTAGCATTCCCAGGGTCCTGGAACAGCCCCAGCATTTT. Protein sequence: CASSIPRVLEQPQHF.

This clonotype was recorded many times. The CDR3 sequence is CASASLNEQFF. CDR3 coding DNA: TGTGCCAGCGCCTCCCTGAATGAGCAGTTCTTC. J is TRBJ2-1 and V is TRBV6-2 or TRBV6-3; D not certain. V was clipped by 8 bases and J by 7 bases, with 9 bases between them. The CDR3 is made up of 11 amino acids. Germline CDR1 and CDR2: MNHEY and SVGEGT.

The genes are TRBV7-8 and TRBJ1-1; 7 nucleotides align to TRBD1. Germline V gene sequence: CDR1 SGHVS, CDR2 FQNEAQ. With 4 bases clipped from V and 9 bases from J, the junction kept 17 bases outside the gene matches. The CDR3 covers 16 residues. The CDR3 protein is CASSSPGTDHPSKAFF. Here the CDR3 DNA reads TGTGCCAGCAGCTCCCCCGGGACAGATCATCCGTCAAAAGCTTTCTTT.

This clonotype was observed at least ten times. The rearrangement uses TRBV27 and TRBJ2-1; 11 bases line up with TRBD2. Losses at the gene ends were 5 bases for V and 4 bases for J; bases not matched to a gene: 4. Per the germline V gene, CDR1 is MNHEY and CDR2 is SMNVEV (reference sequence). The length of the CDR3 is 15 residues. Written as DNA, the CDR3 is TGTGCCAGCAGTGAGGGACTAGCGGTATACAATGAGCAGTTCTTC. Its translation is CASSEGLAVYNEQFF.

The J gene is TRBJ2-3, the V gene TRBV2; 12 nucleotides align to TRBD2. Per the germline V gene, CDR1 is SNHLY and CDR2 is FYNNEI. This CDR3 has 16 residues. With V trimmed by 4 bases and J by 6 bases, 8 bases remained unmatched. CDR3 nucleotides: TGTGCCAGCAGTGCAAGACTAGCGGGAGTTGGGGATACGCAGTATTTT. Protein sequence: CASSARLAGVGDTQYF.